The sequence of this T cell receptor beta chain was determined in a study of regulatory T cells in long-lasting Graves disease. This clonotype was detected many times. Its antigen remains unknown. Through Arm-PCR of CDR3 regions and iRepertoire HTBI primers, TCR beta libraries were built. TCRdb analysed the multiplex PCR reads with MiXCR anew, one entry per CDR3 protein. The sample holds 520,000 or so distinct CDR3 sequences, 12% seen once. The CDR3 runs to 14 residues. Trimming left V 6 bases short and J 4 bases short, with 18 bases between. CDR1 and CDR2 (germline): SQVTM, ANQGSEA. Study findings and constraints: Since the sample size was small, accuracy may have been reduced.

Time point specified: newly diagnosed GD, antithyroid drugs for less than 3 months. TCR sequences were obtained from RNA taken from PBMCs. Roughly 9.2 milliliters of peripheral blood were drawn into EDTA tubes. In addition, the sample was reused for a study of T cells in Graves' hyperthyroidism and ophthalmopathy.

This receptor was obtained from a woman in her 30s with Graves disease. Material: peripheral blood mononuclear cells (PBMCs), obtained at new diagnosis, from a patient treated with antithyroid drugs. This rearrangement joins TRBV29-1 to TRBJ1-2; possible D gene TRBD1, 6 bases. CDR3 protein: CSVETGKSGYGYTF. CDR3 bases: TGCAGCGTCGAAACAGGGAAGTCGGGCTATGGCTACACCTTC.